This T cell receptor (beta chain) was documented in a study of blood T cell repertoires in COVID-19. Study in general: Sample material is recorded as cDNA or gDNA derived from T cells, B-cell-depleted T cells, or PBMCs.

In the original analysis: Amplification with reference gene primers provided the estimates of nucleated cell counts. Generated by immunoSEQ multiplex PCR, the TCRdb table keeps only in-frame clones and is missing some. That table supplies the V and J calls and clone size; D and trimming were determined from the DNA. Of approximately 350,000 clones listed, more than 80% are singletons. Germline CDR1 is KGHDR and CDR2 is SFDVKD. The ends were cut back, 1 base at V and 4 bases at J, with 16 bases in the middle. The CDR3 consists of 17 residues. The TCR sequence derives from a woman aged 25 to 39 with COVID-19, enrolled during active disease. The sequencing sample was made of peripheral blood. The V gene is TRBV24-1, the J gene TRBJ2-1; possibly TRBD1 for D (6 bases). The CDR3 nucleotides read TGTGCCACCAGTGATTTCCCCCCCCGGACAGCTTACAATGAGCAGTTCTTC. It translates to CATSDFPPRTAYNEQFF.